Each of the 15 T cell receptor beta chains below was sequenced from the same sample in a study of TIL therapy for anti-PD-1-resistant metastatic lung cancer. The libraries were made with immunoSEQ v3. Method: immunoSEQ multiplex PCR; TCRdb's copy keeps in-frame clones and lacks some. The profile covers approximately 97,000 clones, with about 71% appearing a single time and roughly 9.7% taken by the ten largest. This sample's time point: pre-treatment sample, taken before nivolumab and TIL therapy. The tumor samples were excised metastases, mostly pleural nodules or supraclavicular lymph nodes. Sequenced material: tumor tissue, taken at baseline. These receptors came from a person aged 30 to 80 with non-small cell lung cancer.

The CDR3 here is CASRRGRGGQPQHF. CDR3 nucleotides: TGTGCCAGTCGCAGGGGCAGGGGCGGTCAGCCCCAGCATTTT. The chain employs TRBV19 and TRBJ1-5; TRBD1 might be the D (6 bases). Trimming left V 8 bases short and J 6 bases short, with 17 bases between. The CDR3 is made up of 14 amino acids. CDR1 is LNHDA, CDR2 SQIVND, per germline (reference sequence).

J is TRBJ2-6 and V is TRBV18; 7 nucleotides align to TRBD1. Trimming cost V 6 bases and J 0 bases; bases outside gene matches: 11. The germline V gene has CDR1 KGHSH and CDR2 LQKENI. This CDR3 contains 18 residues. Here the CDR3 reads CASSRTRDRLSGANVLTF. CDR3 nucleotide sequence: TGTGCCAGCTCGCGTACCCGGGACAGACTCTCTGGGGCCAACGTCCTGACTTTC.

The chain is built from TRBV7-9 and TRBJ1-6; possible D gene TRBD1, 5 bases. V shed 6 bases and J shed 5 bases, with 11 bases lying between them. The CDR3 is 14 residues long. In germline, CDR1 is SEHNR, CDR2 FQNEAQ (reference sequence). CDR3 nucleotides: TGTGCCAGCAGTGGGGCCGGCCATAATTCACCCCTCCACTTT. This codes for CASSGAGHNSPLHF.

The rearrangement links TRBV5-8 to TRBJ2-5, with 10 positions matching TRBD2. Germline V gives CDR1 SGHTS, CDR2 YDEGEE. Trimming cost V 2 bases and J 5 bases; bases outside gene matches: 6. This CDR3 has 15 amino acids. The CDR3, as DNA: TGTGCCAGCAGCTTTCCTAGCGGGAGAAAGGAGACCCAGTACTTC. Translation gives CASSFPSGRKETQYF.

This clone has more than one count but fewer than ten. This rearrangement joins TRBV4-1 to TRBJ1-3; maybe TRBD1 (5 bases). V lost 2 bases and J 2 bases, leaving 10 bases between the germline ends. Per germline, CDR1 MGHRA and CDR2 YSYEKL. This CDR3 spans 15 amino acids. CDR3 in amino acids: CASSQQLGAGNTIYF. For the CDR3, the DNA is TGCGCCAGCAGCCAACAATTGGGGGCTGGAAACACCATATATTTT.

The chain uses TRBV19 and TRBJ2-3; D possibly matches TRBD1 or TRBD2 (7 bases each). V lost 6 bases and J 0 bases, leaving 19 bases between the germline ends. This CDR3 has 17 amino acids. Germline CDR1 reads LNHDA; CDR2 reads SQIVND (reference sequence). The CDR3 reads CASRPWGGGESTDTQYF. DNA of the CDR3: TGTGCCAGTAGACCCTGGGGAGGGGGCGAGAGCACAGATACGCAGTATTTT.

V usage is TRBV19 and J usage is TRBJ1-3; D uncertain. V was shortened by 7 bases and J by 4 bases, with 14 bases between the two germline ends. CDR1 LNHDA and CDR2 SQIVND come from the germline V gene (reference sequence). The CDR3 loop spans 14 amino acids. In nucleotides, the CDR3 is TGTGCCAGTAACGTACCGGGAGAAGGAAACACCATATATTTT. It specifies CASNVPGEGNTIYF.

This chain joins TRBV6-2 or TRBV6-3 and TRBJ2-7; D is perhaps TRBD1 (7 bases). This CDR3 has 13 residues. V lost 5 bases to trimming and J lost 1 base, with 9 bases between them. The germline V gene encodes CDR1 MNHEY and CDR2 SVGEGT. The CDR3 DNA sequence: TGTGCCAGCAGTCCAGGGGGGTCCTACGAGCAGTACTTC. It is translated as CASSPGGSYEQYF.

The chain uses TRBV3-1 (or the pseudogene TRBV3-2) and TRBJ2-5; TRBD2 might be the D (7 bases). The V end was cut by 4 bases, the J end by 5 bases, with 23 bases between. CDR3 length: 17 amino acids. Germline V gene sequence: CDR1 LGHDT, CDR2 YNNKEL (reference sequence). As DNA, the CDR3 is TGTGCCAGCAGCCCTCTATCCGGGGGGCGTAGGCGGGAGACCCAGTACTTC. This encodes CASSPLSGGRRRETQYF.

This clone turned up a few times. This sequence joins TRBV6-2 or TRBV6-3 and TRBJ2-3; D unresolved. This CDR3 has 18 residues. V was pared by 0 bases and J by 0 bases, with 16 bases between. CDR1 and CDR2 from the germline V gene are MNHEY and SVGEGT. CDR3 DNA: TGTGCCAGCAGTTACTCGACGGGCAGGCCAGCAAGCACAGATACGCAGTATTTT. Amino acids: CASSYSTGRPASTDTQYF.

V and J are TRBV7-9 and TRBJ2-5; D unresolved. This CDR3 has 11 amino acids. The V gene lost 5 bases and the J gene lost 5 bases, with 6 bases spanning the gap. Germline loops: CDR1 SEHNR, CDR2 FQNEAQ (reference sequence). The CDR3 loop reads CASSREETQYF. CDR3 coding DNA: TGTGCCAGCAGCCGAGAGGAGACCCAGTACTTC.

The chain couples TRBV3-1 (or the pseudogene TRBV3-2) to TRBJ2-1; 10 nucleotides align to TRBD1. The CDR3 consists of 15 residues. CDR1 is LGHDT and CDR2 is YNNKEL in the germline V gene (reference sequence). The V gene end was trimmed by 6 bases and the J gene end by 5 bases; junction bases not matched to a gene: 7. DNA for the CDR3: TGTGCCAGCAGGGACGGGACAGGGGCAAACAATGAGCAGTTCTTC. Translating it yields CASRDGTGANNEQFF.

A word on this clone: This CDR3 is also generated by other DNA sequences in the sample. The chain carries TRBV28 and TRBJ1-5, with D uncertain. The germline V gene has CDR1 MDHEN and CDR2 SYDVKM. The CDR3 runs to 14 residues. V lost 3 bases and J lost 6, with 12 bases in between. CDR3 protein: CASSFPVGGQPQHF. The CDR3 DNA follows: TGTGCCAGCAGTTTCCCCGTGGGTGGTCAGCCCCAGCATTTT.

This clone has more than one count but fewer than ten. This chain links TRBV3-1 (or the pseudogene TRBV3-2) with TRBJ1-3, with D unresolved. CDR3 length: 15 amino acids. Per germline, CDR1 LGHDT and CDR2 YNNKEL (reference sequence). V lost 2 bases and J lost 0, with 8 bases in between. Written as DNA, the CDR3 is TGTGCCAGCAGCCAAACTACACCCTCTGGAAACACCATATATTTT. This translates into CASSQTTPSGNTIYF.

The chain combines TRBV28 with TRBJ1-1; D not certain. V shed 7 bases and J shed 5 bases, with 11 bases lying between them. Per the germline V gene, CDR1 is MDHEN and CDR2 is SYDVKM. The CDR3 totals 12 residues. The CDR3 DNA reads as TGTGCCAGCAAGGAGGCTTTGACTGAAGCTTTCTTT. Translation gives CASKEALTEAFF.